The rows below give T cell receptor beta chains drawn from one sample of a study of CD8 T cells in ankylosing spondylitis. TCRdb itself ran the 5' RACE reads through MiXCR, one entry per CDR3 protein. The data hold approximately 240,000 distinct CDR3 sequences, with approximately 24% observed a single time. Sequences were obtained from blood, either unsorted or a sorted T cell fraction (not recorded which). All receptors come from a male donor with ankylosing spondylitis or in good health (not recorded which). The CDR3 runs from the conserved cysteine through the conserved F or W. The D gene is left open where the match is weak. Rows may omit the clone size; those that give it use once, few, many or a size class.

size	D	V	J	DNA	CDR3
many	TRBD2	TRBV24-1	TRBJ2-1	TGTGCCACAAAATCGAGCGGGGAAGAGCAGTTCTTC	CATKSSGEEQFF
NA	NA	TRBV6-5	TRBJ1-1	TGTGCCAGCAGTTACTCCCCTACTGAGCTTGAAGCTTTCTTT	CASSYSPTELEAFF
few	NA	TRBV7-6	TRBJ2-6	TGTGCCAGCAGCTTAGCCCAGGGGCAGTTCTCTGGGGCCAACGTCCTGACTTTC	CASSLAQGQFSGANVLTF
few	NA	TRBV29-1	TRBJ1-1	TGCAGCGTTGGTATGGACAGTCTGAACACTGAAGCTTTCTTT	CSVGMDSLNTEAFF
NA	NA	TRBV20-1	TRBJ2-3	TGCAGTGCTCTCCTAGTGCGGGGCCCAGATACGCAGTATTTT	CSALLVRGPDTQYF
many	NA	TRBV2	TRBJ2-7	TGTGCCAGCACCCTGAGCTCCTACGAGCAGTACTTC	CASTLSSYEQYF
few	NA	TRBV20-1	TRBJ1-5	TGCAGTGCTATTCGGCAGCCCAATCAGCCCCAGCATTTT	CSAIRQPNQPQHF
few	TRBD2	TRBV27	TRBJ2-3	TGTGCCAGCAGTTATAGCGGGGGGGCGGATACGCAGTATTTT	CASSYSGGADTQYF
NA	NA	TRBV19	TRBJ2-7	TGTGCCAGTAGTATACAGGAGACCTACGAGCAGTACTTC	CASSIQETYEQYF
few	TRBD1	TRBV4-2	TRBJ1-4	TGTGCCAGCAGCCCTGGCGGGACAGATGAAAAACTGTTTTTT	CASSPGGTDEKLFF
many	NA	TRBV29-1	TRBJ1-4	TGCAGCGTTGTCCAGGGAGGTGAAAAACTGTTTTTT	CSVVQGGEKLFF
many	TRBD1	TRBV7-9	TRBJ1-4	TGTGCCAGCAGCCCCGGACAGGGGGCGTATTCTGAAAAACTGTTTTTT	CASSPGQGAYSEKLFF
NA	TRBD1	TRBV19	TRBJ2-1	TGTGCCAGTAGTATAGCTTGGGACAGGGGCTACAATGAGCAGTTCTTC	CASSIAWDRGYNEQFF
once	TRBD1	TRBV11-2	TRBJ2-5	TGTGCCAGCAGCTTAGCACAGGGGGCAGAGACCCAGTACTTC	CASSLAQGAETQYF
NA	NA	TRBV7-9	TRBJ2-3	TGTGCCAGCCAACAGGCTAGCACAGATACGCAGTATTTT	CASQQASTDTQYF
many	TRBD1	TRBV2	TRBJ2-5	TGTGCCAGCAGACAGGGGCCCGGAGAGACCCAGTACTTC	CASRQGPGETQYF
few	NA	TRBV10-1	TRBJ2-3	TGCGCCAGCAGTTCCTCTTGGGGTACGCAGTATTTT	CASSSSWGTQYF
NA	TRBD1	TRBV29-1	TRBJ2-7	TGCAGCGTTAAAGGACAGGGTCCCTACGAGCAGTACTTC	CSVKGQGPYEQYF
few	NA	TRBV29-1	TRBJ1-4	TGCAGCGTCCAGGACACTTGGGGCGAAAAACTGTTTTTT	CSVQDTWGEKLFF
many	TRBD1	TRBV20-1	TRBJ2-4	TGCAGTGCTAGAGATGCGGACAGGGGGCTTGTACCGTACTTC	CSARDADRGLVPYF
many	NA	TRBV12-3/TRBV12-4	TRBJ2-7	TGTGCCAGCAGTTTAGCGCCCGGGGGCGAGCAGTACTTC	CASSLAPGGEQYF
NA	TRBD1	TRBV18	TRBJ2-2	TGTGCCAGCTCACCGACAATGGGACAGGCGAACACCGGGGAGCTGTTTTTT	CASSPTMGQANTGELFF
many	NA	TRBV2	TRBJ1-1	TGTGCCAGCACCAGGGGCAGGCCGAACACTGAAGCTTTCTTT	CASTRGRPNTEAFF
many	NA	TRBV7-9	TRBJ2-5	TGTGCCAGCAGCGTACGTGGAGAGACCCAGTACTTC	CASSVRGETQYF
NA	TRBD2	TRBV9	TRBJ2-7	TGTGCCAGCAGCGTAGCGGGGGGAATTGGCGAGCAGTACTTC	CASSVAGGIGEQYF
NA	TRBD1	TRBV20-1	TRBJ2-7	TGCAGTGCTTTGGACAGGGCCCAAACCTACGAGCAGTACTTC	CSALDRAQTYEQYF
NA	TRBD2	TRBV7-2	TRBJ2-5	TGTGCCAGCACCCTGGGAGGGGTTGAGACCCAGTACTTC	CASTLGGVETQYF
many	NA	TRBV20-1	TRBJ1-4	TGCAGTGCCCCCGGAAATGAAAAACTGTTTTTT	CSAPGNEKLFF
NA	TRBD2	TRBV12-3/TRBV12-4	TRBJ2-3	TGTGCCAGCAGTTTACATAGCGGGGGAGCCAGAGATACGCAGTATTTT	CASSLHSGGARDTQYF
many	TRBD1	TRBV20-1	TRBJ2-1	TGCAGTGCCATGGACAGGGACCCCTACAATGAGCAGTTCTTC	CSAMDRDPYNEQFF
few	NA	TRBV20-1	TRBJ2-7	TGCAGTGCTACCTCCGACGTAGATACCTACGAGCAGTACTTC	CSATSDVDTYEQYF
NA	NA	TRBV6-2/TRBV6-3	TRBJ2-1	TGTGCCAGCAGCAAAATCCGGGACACCGCCTACAATGAGCAGTTCTTC	CASSKIRDTAYNEQFF
many	NA	TRBV5-1	TRBJ1-2	TGCGCCAGCAGCTTCGGGGGTCCTAACTATGGCTACACCTTC	CASSFGGPNYGYTF
NA	NA	TRBV20-1	TRBJ2-2	TGCAGTGCTAGCACCGGGGCGAACACCGGGGAGCTGTTTTTT	CSASTGANTGELFF
many	TRBD1	TRBV7-3	TRBJ2-1	TGTGCCAGCAGCTTCGCGGACAGGGGCTACAATGAGCAGTTCTTC	CASSFADRGYNEQFF
NA	NA	TRBV9	TRBJ1-2	TGTGCCAGCAGCGTAGGGCAGGGAGATGGCTACACCTTC	CASSVGQGDGYTF
few	NA	TRBV7-7	TRBJ2-2	TGTGCTAGCACCTATCGGCGGAACACCGGGGAGCTGTTTTTT	CASTYRRNTGELFF
NA	NA	TRBV2	TRBJ2-5	TGTGCCAGCAGTGAAGCGCTTCCGGGCCAAGAGACCCAGTACTTC	CASSEALPGQETQYF
NA	TRBD1	TRBV15	TRBJ2-1	TGTGCCACCAGCAGGCCCGGGACAGGGGGAAATGAGCAGTTCTTC	CATSRPGTGGNEQFF
NA	NA	TRBV5-1	TRBJ1-2	TGCGCCAGCAGAGGGCTCCTCGAGGGGGGCTACACCTTC	CASRGLLEGGYTF
few	NA	TRBV20-1	TRBJ2-3	TGCAGTGCTAGAGGACAGCTAAGCACAGATACGCAGTATTTT	CSARGQLSTDTQYF
few	NA	TRBV20-1	TRBJ2-7	TGCAGTGCAATGACAGACCAGGACGAGCAGTACTTC	CSAMTDQDEQYF
NA	TRBD2	TRBV20-1	TRBJ2-3	TGCAGTGCTTGGGGGGGATATACGCAGTATTTT	CSAWGGYTQYF
few	NA	TRBV20-1	TRBJ2-1	TGCAGTGCCGAATTTACTCGGGGATACAATGAGCAGTTCTTC	CSAEFTRGYNEQFF
NA	NA	TRBV10-3	TRBJ2-2	TGTGCCATCAGACCCACCCACTTCACTAGGCTCGGCGGGGAGCTGTTTTTT	CAIRPTHFTRLGGELFF
once	TRBD1	TRBV12-3/TRBV12-4	TRBJ1-2	TGTGCCAGCAGTCCAGGGGGCGGAGATGGCTACACCTTC	CASSPGGGDGYTF
NA	NA	TRBV5-1	TRBJ2-3	TGCGCCAGCAGCTTGGCCCCGGGGCGTGGCACAGATACGCAGTATTTT	CASSLAPGRGTDTQYF
NA	TRBD1	TRBV20-1	TRBJ2-7	TGCAGTGCTAGCTTCCTACGACAGGGAATCTACGAGCAGTACTTC	CSASFLRQGIYEQYF
many	TRBD1	TRBV20-1	TRBJ2-2	TGCAGTGCCAGACAGGGGGCGAACACCGGGGAGCTGTTTTTT	CSARQGANTGELFF